These T cell receptor beta chains were read from a single sample in a study of T cell changes during pregnancy in multiple sclerosis. TCRdb's copy holds only in-frame clones and misses some; the assay was immunoSEQ multiplex PCR. There are around 60,000 clones in the sample; roughly 89% occur only once, and approximately 0.45% lies in the top ten. This specimen was CD4+ T cells from peripheral blood mononuclear cells, taken after pregnancy. The receptors derive from a female donor in good health, enrolled as a control in a pregnancy study. Both conserved end residues are part of each CDR3. Fields, in order: CDR3 DNA, CDR3 protein, D gene, J gene, V gene, clone size. D genes are given only for firm matches. Part of the rows lack a size; the others show once, few, many or a class for expanded clones.

CDR3 DNA: TGTGCCAGTCTCATCACTAACTCTGGAAACACCATATATTTT
CDR3 protein: CASLITNSGNTIYF
D gene: -
J gene: TRBJ1-3
V gene: TRBV6-1
clone size: -

CDR3 DNA: TGCGCCAGCAGCCAAGATAGTCAGGGAGGAAACACCATATATTTT
CDR3 protein: CASSQDSQGGNTIYF
D gene: -
J gene: TRBJ1-3
V gene: TRBV4-3
clone size: -

CDR3 DNA: TGTGCCAGCAGCTTAGTAGGACAGAACTCTGGAAACACCATATATTTT
CDR3 protein: CASSLVGQNSGNTIYF
D gene: -
J gene: TRBJ1-3
V gene: TRBV7-2
clone size: -

CDR3 DNA: TGTGCCAGCAGCCAAGATTGGGGAGGGAGTAACTATGGCTACACCTTC
CDR3 protein: CASSQDWGGSNYGYTF
D gene: -
J gene: TRBJ1-2
V gene: TRBV4-2
clone size: -

CDR3 DNA: TGCAGCGCCCAACTAACAGGGGGGGAAAAACTGTTTTTT
CDR3 protein: CSAQLTGGEKLFF
D gene: TRBD1
J gene: TRBJ1-4
V gene: TRBV29-1
clone size: -

CDR3 DNA: TGTGCCAGCAGCTTGTTGAGCGGGGGTGCCGGGGAGCTGTTTTTT
CDR3 protein: CASSLLSGGAGELFF
D gene: TRBD2
J gene: TRBJ2-2
V gene: TRBV5-6
clone size: -

CDR3 DNA: TGTGCCAGCAGCTCCTCTGTCGCGGGCGGGGCGACAAAGAATGAGCAGTTCTTC
CDR3 protein: CASSSSVAGGATKNEQFF
D gene: -
J gene: TRBJ2-1
V gene: TRBV7-8
clone size: -

CDR3 DNA: TGCGCCAGCAGCCCGGGGGGTTGGGTAGCAGGAGATACGCAGTATTTT
CDR3 protein: CASSPGGWVAGDTQYF
D gene: TRBD2
J gene: TRBJ2-3
V gene: TRBV5-1
clone size: once

CDR3 DNA: TGTGCCAGCAGCCCCCGACAGGGTCCCTACGAGCAGTACTTC
CDR3 protein: CASSPRQGPYEQYF
D gene: TRBD1
J gene: TRBJ2-7
V gene: TRBV7-2
clone size: -

CDR3 DNA: TGTGCCAGCTCACCGGGCCCAAATGAAAAACTGTTTTTT
CDR3 protein: CASSPGPNEKLFF
D gene: -
J gene: TRBJ1-4
V gene: TRBV18
clone size: -

CDR3 DNA: TGTGCCATCCAGGGCAGGAGCAATTCACCCCTCCACTTT
CDR3 protein: CAIQGRSNSPLHF
D gene: -
J gene: TRBJ1-6
V gene: TRBV28
clone size: few

CDR3 DNA: TGTGCCAGCTCACCAGAGGACAGGGCTCAACGGCTGTTTTTT
CDR3 protein: CASSPEDRAQRLFF
D gene: TRBD1
J gene: TRBJ1-4
V gene: TRBV18
clone size: -

CDR3 DNA: TGTGCCAGCAGTGCTCTTCACAGGGCCTACGAGCAGTACTTC
CDR3 protein: CASSALHRAYEQYF
D gene: -
J gene: TRBJ2-7
V gene: TRBV2
clone size: -

CDR3 DNA: TGTGCCAGAGCCCTCAGAGGACAGGGGAATTCACCCCTCCACTTT
CDR3 protein: CARALRGQGNSPLHF
D gene: TRBD1
J gene: TRBJ1-6
V gene: TRBV19
clone size: -

CDR3 DNA: TGTGCCAGCAGCATCCAGGGACAGAATCCTAGCACAGATACGCAGTATTTT
CDR3 protein: CASSIQGQNPSTDTQYF
D gene: TRBD1
J gene: TRBJ2-3
V gene: TRBV7-6
clone size: few

CDR3 DNA: TGCGCCAGCACCGACTTCCTTGGACTAGCGGGGGGGGCCTACCCCTACAATGAGCAGTTCTTC
CDR3 protein: CASTDFLGLAGGAYPYNEQFF
D gene: TRBD2
J gene: TRBJ2-1
V gene: TRBV10-2
clone size: -

CDR3 DNA: TGTGCCAGCAGCTTAGGACAGGGAGGTTTGTACTTC
CDR3 protein: CASSLGQGGLYF
D gene: -
J gene: TRBJ2-5
V gene: TRBV7-2
clone size: -

CDR3 DNA: TGTGCCTGGAGTGCCGGGACACTGAACACTGAAGCTTTCTTT
CDR3 protein: CAWSAGTLNTEAFF
D gene: -
J gene: TRBJ1-1
V gene: TRBV30
clone size: few

CDR3 DNA: TGCGCCAGCAGCTCTTCCGGGACAGGGGGCCATGGCTACACCTTC
CDR3 protein: CASSSSGTGGHGYTF
D gene: TRBD1
J gene: TRBJ1-2
V gene: TRBV5-1
clone size: -

CDR3 DNA: TGTGCCAGCAGCTTAGGCCTAGCGGGGGGGGATGAGCAGTTCTTC
CDR3 protein: CASSLGLAGGDEQFF
D gene: TRBD2
J gene: TRBJ2-1
V gene: TRBV7-3
clone size: -

CDR3 DNA: TGTGCCAGCAGCGCCGGGACAGGGGGCGGGGAAGCTTTCTTT
CDR3 protein: CASSAGTGGGEAFF
D gene: TRBD1
J gene: TRBJ1-1
V gene: TRBV9
clone size: few

CDR3 DNA: TGTGCCAGCTCACCACGATCGACTAGCGGGGGCCTAGGGTACAATGAGCAGTTCTTC
CDR3 protein: CASSPRSTSGGLGYNEQFF
D gene: TRBD2
J gene: TRBJ2-1
V gene: TRBV18
clone size: -

CDR3 DNA: TGCGCCAGCATAGGACAGAGCCACTATGGCTACACCTTC
CDR3 protein: CASIGQSHYGYTF
D gene: -
J gene: TRBJ1-2
V gene: TRBV10-1
clone size: -

CDR3 DNA: TGTGCCAGTAGTATAGAACCCGGGACTAGGGGCTACGAGCAGTACTTC
CDR3 protein: CASSIEPGTRGYEQYF
D gene: TRBD2
J gene: TRBJ2-7
V gene: TRBV19
clone size: -

CDR3 DNA: TGTGCCAGCAGCTTAGACCGGGAAATAAACTATGGCTACACCTTC
CDR3 protein: CASSLDREINYGYTF
D gene: -
J gene: TRBJ1-2
V gene: TRBV11-2
clone size: -

CDR3 DNA: TGTGCCAGCAGCCTACGGACAGGGGGTGCCACCGGGGAGCTGTTTTTT
CDR3 protein: CASSLRTGGATGELFF
D gene: TRBD1
J gene: TRBJ2-2
V gene: TRBV5-8
clone size: once

CDR3 DNA: TGTGCCAGCTCAACGGACGTGGGGCTGAGCACTGAAGCTTTCTTT
CDR3 protein: CASSTDVGLSTEAFF
D gene: -
J gene: TRBJ1-1
V gene: TRBV18
clone size: once

CDR3 DNA: TGTGCCAGCAGCTTAGCCCGGACTAGGGCGGCCGAGCAGTACTTC
CDR3 protein: CASSLARTRAAEQYF
D gene: TRBD2
J gene: TRBJ2-7
V gene: TRBV7-2
clone size: -

CDR3 DNA: TGTGCCACCAGCGGGGGACAGTCGCTCACCTACGAGCAGTACTTC
CDR3 protein: CATSGGQSLTYEQYF
D gene: TRBD1
J gene: TRBJ2-7
V gene: TRBV15
clone size: -

CDR3 DNA: TGTGCCAGCAGCAGGAGCGGGGGCTCCTACAATGAGCAGTTCTTC
CDR3 protein: CASSRSGGSYNEQFF
D gene: TRBD2
J gene: TRBJ2-1
V gene: TRBV5-8
clone size: -

CDR3 DNA: TGTGCCAGCAGCTTCGGACAAATCGGCGGGATAACCGGGGAGCTGTTTTTT
CDR3 protein: CASSFGQIGGITGELFF
D gene: -
J gene: TRBJ2-2
V gene: TRBV5-4
clone size: few

CDR3 DNA: TGTGCCTGGAACCGACCGGGACAGGGGCGAAACTATGGCTACACCTTC
CDR3 protein: CAWNRPGQGRNYGYTF
D gene: TRBD1
J gene: TRBJ1-2
V gene: TRBV30
clone size: -

CDR3 DNA: TGTGCCAGCAGCTTGCCAGACTCCTACGAGCAGTACTTC
CDR3 protein: CASSLPDSYEQYF
D gene: -
J gene: TRBJ2-7
V gene: TRBV5-4
clone size: -

CDR3 DNA: TGTGCCAGCAGCGTATTCCGGGACAGGGGGCTGTTAGGAAACACCATATATTTT
CDR3 protein: CASSVFRDRGLLGNTIYF
D gene: TRBD1
J gene: TRBJ1-3
V gene: TRBV9
clone size: -

CDR3 DNA: TGTGCCAGCAGCTTGGGGGCAGGGAGAAACACCATATATTTT
CDR3 protein: CASSLGAGRNTIYF
D gene: -
J gene: TRBJ1-3
V gene: TRBV11-3
clone size: -

CDR3 DNA: TGCAGTGCTAGAGTTCTAGACAGGGAGTACTTC
CDR3 protein: CSARVLDREYF
D gene: TRBD1
J gene: TRBJ2-7
V gene: TRBV20-1
clone size: -

CDR3 DNA: TGTGCCAGCCGGGCAACGACAGGCTCCAACACTGAAGCTTTCTTT
CDR3 protein: CASRATTGSNTEAFF
D gene: -
J gene: TRBJ1-1
V gene: TRBV27
clone size: -

CDR3 DNA: TGTGCCAGTGGACAGGGGAGATGGGAAAAACTGTTTTTT
CDR3 protein: CASGQGRWEKLFF
D gene: TRBD1
J gene: TRBJ1-4
V gene: TRBV19
clone size: -

CDR3 DNA: TGTGCCACCAGCAGCGCCTCAGGGGAACCTGGCTACACCTTC
CDR3 protein: CATSSASGEPGYTF
D gene: -
J gene: TRBJ1-2
V gene: TRBV15
clone size: -

CDR3 DNA: TGTGCCAGCCAAGACAGGGACGGTATCTACGAGCAGTACTTC
CDR3 protein: CASQDRDGIYEQYF
D gene: TRBD1
J gene: TRBJ2-7
V gene: TRBV27
clone size: -

CDR3 DNA: TGTGCCAGCAGTGAAGATATCCCCGTGGACTACTACAATGAGCAGTTCTTC
CDR3 protein: CASSEDIPVDYYNEQFF
D gene: -
J gene: TRBJ2-1
V gene: TRBV2
clone size: -

CDR3 DNA: TGTGCCAGCACCGACCTACGACAGCTAAATTCACCCCTCCACTTT
CDR3 protein: CASTDLRQLNSPLHF
D gene: -
J gene: TRBJ1-6
V gene: TRBV2
clone size: few